This T cell receptor beta chain was profiled in a study of T-cell memory formation after mild COVID-19. Overall study findings and caveats: Clones that contracted from day 15 to 85 were balanced CD4/CD8, while later expanders leaned CD4+. In pre-infection memory, a portion of responding clones appeared, which suggested that cross-reactive memory joined. The study found contracting CD4+ clones mainly in CM and EM and contracting CD8+ clones in EMRA.

TCRdb reanalysed the 5' RACE reads using MiXCR and keeps one entry per CDR3 protein. The data hold a few hundred thousand distinct CDR3 sequences, with around a fifth observed a single time. This CDR3 region has 15 residues. The V end was cut by 5 bases, the J end by 6 bases, with 20 bases between. The germline V gene has CDR1 SGHTA and CDR2 FQGTGA. This clonotype was seen only a few times. No antigen is known for it. The chain is built from TRBV7-3 and TRBJ2-7; weak D call: TRBD1 (6 bases). The sequence was collected from an adult woman who had mild COVID-19 (a few samples of this study predate the infection). Cell type and time point are not known. Specimen: PBMCs or a T cell subset sorted from them (not recorded which). The CDR3 spells CASSPGDVGPAEQYF. The CDR3 DNA reads as TGTGCCAGCAGCCCAGGGGATGTTGGGCCGGCCGAGCAGTACTTC. The full variable domain, with the rest looked up from reference TRBV7-3 and TRBJ2-7, is GAGVSQTPSNKVTEKGKYVELRCDPISGHTALYWYRQSLGQGPEFLIYFQGTGAADDSGLPNDRFFAVRPEGSVSTLKIQRTERGDSAVYLCASSPGDVGPAEQYFGPGTRLTVT.